This entry concerns a single TCR beta chain. Trimming took 1 base from V and 1 from J; bases not matched to a gene: 2. The CDR3 is made up of 14 amino acids. Germline V gene data show CDR1 as SQVTM and CDR2 as ANQGSEA. This record belongs to a study of T-cell reconstitution after alpha-beta-depleted transplantation in children. Preparation of the TCRbeta library used unique molecular identifiers. Each CDR3 protein gets one entry after TCRdb re-called the PCR reads with MiXCR. The sample holds about 540,000 distinct CDR3 sequences; approximately 20% are singletons and the top ten take 2.5% to 4%. The sequence was obtained from a human donor who donated a stem cell graft to a child with acute lymphoblastic leukemia. This chain uses TRBV29-1 with TRBJ1-1; TRBD1 agrees at 8 bases. The sequenced sample was PBMCs from the stem cell graft donor, obtained from the stem cell graft. CDR3 in amino acids: CSVEGQGRNTEAFF. CDR3 nucleotide sequence: TGCAGCGTTGAAGGACAGGGGAGGAACACTGAAGCTTTCTTT.